This record covers a single T cell receptor (beta chain). Profiling relied on immunoSEQ multiplex PCR, and the TCRdb table lists in-frame clones only, not all of them. This repertoire shows tens of thousands of clones, 65% to 85% found once; its top ten account for 35% to 40%. This entry belongs to a study of blood T cell repertoires in COVID-19. V trimming: 7 bases; J trimming: 8 bases; junction bases outside the gene matches: 7. This CDR3 has 13 amino acids. Looked up from germline, CDR1 is SGHAT and CDR2 is FQNNGV. V gene TRBV11-2 combines with J gene TRBJ2-1; 8 positions match TRBD1. The TCR originated in a man older than 75 with active or convalescent COVID-19. Material for sequencing was peripheral blood. CDR3 protein: CASTRTGRDEQFF. CDR3 nucleotide sequence: TGTGCCAGCACCAGGACAGGGAGAGATGAGCAGTTCTTC.